This T cell receptor beta chain was captured by sequencing in a study of PD-L1 blockade in urothelial cancer. Study summary: Blood analysis took place 3 weeks (second dose) and 6 weeks after treatment start. Reported median T cell count for blood samples was 130,000 to 150,000.

J lost 6 bases, V lost 4 bases, and 9 bases had no gene match. This CDR3 is 15 amino acids long. Germline V gene sequence: CDR1 LNHDA, CDR2 SQIVND (reference sequence). Here immunoSEQ multiplex PCR was the method, and the copy in TCRdb shows in-frame clones only, minus some. Of tens of thousands of clones in the sample, 90% are singletons; the top ten hold around 1.6%. Time point given: pretreatment peripheral blood. This sequence originates from a man between 60 and 75 years old with urothelial cancer. This chain uses TRBV19 with TRBJ2-1, with 7 bases lining up with TRBD1. The specimen comprised PBMCs, sampled around atezolizumab (anti-PD-L1) treatment. CDR3 in DNA: TGTGCCAGTAGTAATAGGCAGGGGGACATCAATGAGCAGTTCTTC. As protein: CASSNRQGDINEQFF.